These T cell receptor beta chains were read from a single sample in a study of T cell repertoires in cytomegalovirus infection. TCRdb itself ran the reads through MiXCR, one entry per CDR3 protein. This table has roughly 230,000 distinct CDR3 sequences, about a sixth appearing once. The sequenced material came from CD8+ T cells from PBMCs. These receptors were obtained from a human donor in good health (CMV status not recorded). Some clones in this sample may be carry-over from other donors' samples. CDR3s leave out the opening cysteine and the closing phenylalanine or tryptophan.

J gene,V gene,CDR3 protein
TRBJ2-5,TRBV12-3/TRBV12-4,ASTSSGPLETQY
TRBJ1-6,TRBV7-9,ASTSLGDNSPLH
TRBJ1-1,TRBV25-1,ASSVRQNTEAF
TRBJ2-7,TRBV20-1,SASGGSYEQY
TRBJ1-2,TRBV25-1,ASSELDHYYGYT
TRBJ2-1,TRBV2,ASSAVYNEQF
TRBJ2-7,TRBV6-1,ASNLMGEQY
TRBJ2-1,TRBV27,ASRLAGAVDNEQF
TRBJ2-7,TRBV29-1,SVVFGVSLTYEQY
TRBJ1-3,TRBV6-2/TRBV6-3,ASSTGTVNTIY
TRBJ2-4,TRBV7-2,ASSLARGVAKNIQY
TRBJ2-7,TRBV7-8,ASSGLSYEQY
TRBJ2-2,TRBV9,ASSVAVANGELF
TRBJ1-5,TRBV12-5,ASGGNRGKSNQPQH